This T cell receptor beta chain came from a study of blood T cell repertoires in COVID-19. Produced via immunoSEQ multiplex PCR; TCRdb's table is partial and in-frame only. The sample contains about 200,000 clones, 84% of which appear only once. The sequenced sample consisted of peripheral blood. The sequence was collected from a woman in her fifties or sixties with active or convalescent COVID-19.

The CDR3 region has the DNA TGTGCCAGTGGGGTGGGGGCGCGGGCGGCAGATACGCAGTATTTT. This encodes CASGVGARAADTQYF. The chain is built from TRBV19 and TRBJ2-3, with a weak D call TRBD1 (6 bases). The V end lost 8 bases, the J end lost 4 bases, and 19 bases lay between the germline ends. Germline lookup yields CDR1 LNHDA and CDR2 SQIVND (reference sequence). The CDR3 covers 15 residues.